This T cell receptor beta chain was found in a study of breast tumors, draining lymph nodes, adjacent tissues. Overall study findings and caveats: Tumor repertoires ranked between lymph nodes and nontumor tissue in diversity, with V and J gene preferences.

The CDR3 extends over 12 amino acids. Germline V CDR1 and CDR2: ENHRY, SYGVKD. V was cut by 3 bases and J by 14 bases, with 11 bases left in between. Breast cancer patients provided tissue from their axillary draining lymph nodes. This clonotype came up many times. What it binds is not known. One entry per CDR3 protein results from TCRdb running MiXCR on the multiplex PCR reads. This sample has about 180,000 distinct CDR3 sequences, with 33% found just once. The receptor comes from a female donor with breast cancer. Some clones in this sample may be carry-over from other donors' samples. J is TRBJ1-6 and V is TRBV10-3; D perhaps matches TRBD1 (5 bases). Sequenced material: axillary lymph node tissue. CDR3 amino acids: CAISDEGITLHF. CDR3 sequence (DNA): TGTGCCATCAGTGACGAGGGGATCACCCTCCACTTT.